This entry describes one TCR beta chain. Per germline, CDR1 SEHNR and CDR2 FQNEAQ (reference sequence). The CDR3 spans 13 residues. The V and J ends lost 1 base and 6 bases respectively, with 7 bases between them. Sequencing used immunoSEQ multiplex PCR; TCRdb keeps in-frame clones, though not all of them. The profile shows 14,000 or so clones, 83% of them singletons. This entry belongs to a study of technical replicates of blood from a few donors. The receptor comes from a human donor in good health. Material for sequencing was PBMCs. V is TRBV7-9 and J is TRBJ2-1; tentative D call: TRBD1 (5 bases). The CDR3 is CASSLGTSNEQFF. CDR3 nucleotide sequence: TGTGCCAGCAGCTTAGGGACATCCAATGAGCAGTTCTTC.